This passage covers 13 T cell receptor beta chains from one sample sequenced in a study of T cells after somatic rescue of genetic block. Libraries were prepared by immunoSEQ multiplex PCR; TCRdb keeps only in-frame clonotypes and omits some of them. The table includes tens of thousands of clones, roughly 96% detected once. Sequencing used peripheral blood mononuclear cells (PBMCs). The receptors were gathered from a child less than two years old.

V is TRBV6-5 and J is TRBJ2-5; D unclear. Looked up from germline, CDR1 is MNHEY and CDR2 is SVGAGI. The length of the CDR3 is 11 residues. With 2 bases removed from V and 6 bases from J, the gap between germline ends came to 4 bases. CDR3 protein: CASSYGQTQYF. DNA for the CDR3: TGTGCCAGCAGTTACGGACAGACCCAGTACTTC.

V gene TRBV5-1 combines with J gene TRBJ2-7, with 8 bases fitting TRBD2. Trimming at V came to 4 bases and at J to 3 bases, leaving 9 bases not matched to a gene. From germline, CDR1 is SGHRS and CDR2 YFSETQ. CDR3 length: 15 amino acids. The CDR3 reads CASSPGLGRIYEQYF. The CDR3 coding sequence is TGCGCCAGCAGCCCGGGACTAGGCCGAATCTACGAGCAGTACTTC.

This clone was seen more than once but under ten times. This rearrangement joins TRBV7-9 to TRBJ1-1; 7 positions agree with TRBD1. CDR3 length equals 12 residues. V trimming: 2 bases; J trimming: 6 bases; junction bases outside the gene matches: 0. CDR1 is SEHNR and CDR2 is FQNEAQ in the germline V gene (reference sequence). The CDR3 sequence is CASSLQGAEAFF. In DNA, the CDR3 is TGTGCCAGCAGCTTACAGGGGGCTGAAGCTTTCTTT.

The J gene is TRBJ2-7, the V gene TRBV7-9, with 8 bases lining up with TRBD2. Germline CDR1 reads SEHNR; CDR2 reads FQNEAQ (reference sequence). Trimming at V came to 8 bases and at J to 4 bases, leaving 10 bases not matched to a gene. CDR3 size: 14 residues. Here the CDR3 reads CASSSREARYEQYF. CDR3 DNA sequence: TGTGCCAGCTCCTCGCGGGAGGCCCGTTACGAGCAGTACTTC.

The table lists this clone with a count of one. The chain carries TRBV7-3 and TRBJ1-1, with D perhaps TRBD1 (6 bases). The germline V and J ends were trimmed by 5 bases and 3 bases, with 10 bases remaining between them. CDR3 length equals 13 residues. Germline V gives CDR1 SGHTA, CDR2 FQGTGA. In DNA form, the CDR3 reads TGTGCCAGCAGCATATACAGGGACACTGAAGCTTTCTTT. Protein sequence: CASSIYRDTEAFF.

The V call is TRBV11-2, the J call TRBJ2-7, with TRBD1 matching over 11 bases. This CDR3 is built from 14 residues. V lost 4 bases and J lost 3; bases outside the gene matches: 2. The germline V gene has CDR1 SGHAT and CDR2 FQNNGV. The CDR3 DNA follows: TGTGCCAGCAGCTCCGGGACAGGGGGCTACGAGCAGTACTTC. As protein: CASSSGTGGYEQYF.

The J gene is TRBJ2-5, the V gene TRBV10-3; D is undetermined. The CDR3 has 13 residues. V was clipped by 2 bases and J by 4 bases, with 8 bases between them. Germline assignment: CDR1 ENHRY and CDR2 SYGVKD. The CDR3 DNA reads as TGTGCCATCAGTGAGGAGTTTCCAGAGACCCAGTACTTC. Translated: CAISEEFPETQYF.

The J gene is TRBJ2-5, the V gene TRBV5-4; D might be TRBD1 or TRBD2, each matching 5 bases. The germline V gene has CDR1 SGHNT and CDR2 YYREEE (reference sequence). This CDR3 has 17 amino acids. With 0 bases removed from V and 2 bases from J, the gap between germline ends came to 17 bases. CDR3 sequence: CASSLGGKRRLQETQYF. In DNA, the CDR3 is TGTGCCAGCAGCTTGGGGGGGAAGCGGCGCTTACAAGAGACCCAGTACTTC.

The chain is built from TRBV4-3 and TRBJ2-2, with 13 bases matching TRBD2. V was pared by 0 bases and J by 3 bases, with 4 bases of the junction left unmatched. The CDR3 totals 18 residues. Germline values: CDR1 LGHNA, CDR2 YSLEER. The CDR3 loop is CASSQDQLAGGYTGELFF. Written as DNA, the CDR3 is TGCGCCAGCAGCCAAGATCAACTAGCGGGAGGGTACACCGGGGAGCTGTTTTTT.

The chain carries TRBV7-9 and TRBJ2-5, with 8 bases fitting TRBD1. The DNA end favors TRBJ2-7, so the J call may be wrong. The CDR3 is 14 amino acids. CDR1 is SEHNR, CDR2 FQNEAQ, per germline (reference sequence). This CDR3 is CASSLGQGRGEQYF. In DNA, the CDR3 is TGTGCCAGCAGCCTCGGACAGGGAAGGGGCGAGCAGTACTTC.

This chain uses TRBV6-1 with TRBJ2-1; 7 bases line up with TRBD2. Per germline, CDR1 MNHNS and CDR2 SASEGT. The length of the CDR3 is 15 residues. V lost 2 bases and J lost 4; bases outside the gene matches: 5. The CDR3 is CASSESVAGYNEQFF. The CDR3 DNA follows: TGTGCCAGCAGTGAATCGGTAGCGGGTTACAATGAGCAGTTCTTC.

The V call is TRBV5-1, the J call TRBJ2-3; 9 bases agree with TRBD1. Germline loops: CDR1 SGHRS, CDR2 YFSETQ. Trimming cost V 3 bases and J 4 bases; bases outside gene matches: 6. The CDR3 totals 15 residues. This CDR3 reads CASSWGQGEADTQYF. The CDR3 nucleotides read TGCGCCAGCAGCTGGGGACAGGGTGAAGCAGATACGCAGTATTTT.

This chain uses TRBV4-3 with TRBJ2-1; 9 bases agree with TRBD2. This CDR3 is 14 amino acids long. Germline V gene sequence: CDR1 LGHNA, CDR2 YSLEER. Germline trimming cut 2 bases from V and 4 bases from J; bases unmatched to any gene: 0. CDR3: CASSQLAGYNEQFF. In nucleotides, the CDR3 is TGCGCCAGCAGCCAACTAGCGGGATACAATGAGCAGTTCTTC.